The clone carrying this TCR beta chain has a count of ten or more. This sample was taken from a study of patients with pleural tuberculosis. The V end was cut by 6 bases, the J end by 2 bases, with 14 bases between. The CDR3 contains 13 residues. Germline assignment: CDR1 DFQATT and CDR2 SNEGSKA (reference sequence). TCRdb reprocessed the reads via MiXCR and lists one record per CDR3 protein. The table includes under 65,000 distinct CDR3 sequences, about 7.3% detected once. The TCR was taken from a human donor with pleural tuberculosis. The genes are TRBV20-1 and TRBJ2-7, with a weak D call TRBD2 (7 bases). The CDR3 loop is CSALTGGAYEQYF. In DNA form, the CDR3 reads TGCAGTGCCCTAACGGGGGGCGCCTACGAGCAGTACTTC.